These 21 T cell receptor beta chains were sequenced from one sample in a study of blood T cell repertoires in COVID-19. The assay was immunoSEQ multiplex PCR, and TCRdb's table has in-frame clones only and misses some. This sample has 200,000 to 300,000 clones, with 70% to 90% found just once. The specimen was peripheral blood. These receptors all come from a woman aged 60-75 years with COVID-19, enrolled during active disease.

This clone has more than one count but fewer than ten. The rearrangement joins TRBV9 to TRBJ2-2, with 9 positions matching TRBD1. The CDR3 runs to 17 residues. V dropped 0 bases and J dropped 4; count of bases not matched to a gene: 7. Germline CDR1 reads SGDLS; CDR2 reads YYNGEE. The CDR3 here is CASSVDLGQGTTGELFF. CDR3 sequence (DNA): TGTGCCAGCAGCGTAGACCTTGGACAGGGGACCACCGGGGAGCTGTTTTTT.

The chain combines TRBV24-1 with TRBJ2-1; a weak D match, TRBD2 (8 bases). Trimming cost V 10 bases and J 0 bases, with 18 bases left between them. The germline V gene encodes CDR1 KGHDR and CDR2 SFDVKD. The CDR3 extends over 16 amino acids. CDR3: CATGGERGISYNEQFF. As DNA, the CDR3 is TGTGCCACAGGGGGCGAGCGGGGGATCTCCTACAATGAGCAGTTCTTC.

This clone was seen a single time. The V and J genes are TRBV19 and TRBJ1-6, with TRBD1 as a possible D gene (6 bases). The CDR3 is 12 residues long. V was cut by 7 bases and J by 10 bases, with 11 bases left in between. Germline CDR1 reads LNHDA; CDR2 reads SQIVND (reference sequence). CDR3 sequence reads: CASIGGNSPLHF. The CDR3 DNA is TGTGCCAGTATAGGGGGAAACTCACCCCTCCACTTT.

The rearrangement uses TRBV12-5 and TRBJ2-3; possibly TRBD2 for D (5 bases). V lost 3 bases, J lost 3 bases, and 7 bases lay in between. Per the germline V gene, CDR1 is LGHNT and CDR2 is FRNRAP. The CDR3 runs 13 residues. The CDR3 bases are TGTGCTAGTGGTTTAAGAGGGACAGATACGCAGTATTTT. This sequence encodes CASGLRGTDTQYF.

This rearrangement joins TRBV27 to TRBJ2-1; 13 bases are shared with TRBD2. Germline lookup yields CDR1 MNHEY and CDR2 SMNVEV (reference sequence). The V and J ends lost 6 bases and 15 bases, in that order; junction bases with no gene match: 11. The CDR3 totals 14 residues. In DNA, the CDR3 is TGTGCCAGCAGGCTACTAGCGGGAGGGCCTAGACTGTTCTTC. It specifies CASRLLAGGPRLFF.

The V and J genes are TRBV5-4 and TRBJ2-2; 8 nucleotides line up with TRBD2. The V gene end was trimmed by 4 bases and the J gene end by 1 base; junction bases not matched to a gene: 6. CDR1 SGHNT and CDR2 YYREEE come from the germline V gene (reference sequence). CDR3 length equals 16 residues. CDR3: CASSQILAGNTGELFF. The DNA of the CDR3 is TGTGCCAGCAGCCAAATTCTAGCGGGGAACACCGGGGAGCTGTTTTTT.

The chain recombines TRBV18 with TRBJ1-3; D is possibly TRBD1 (5 bases). CDR1 and CDR2 from the germline V gene are KGHSH and LQKENI. CDR3 length: 16 amino acids. V lost 6 bases and J lost 0, with 15 bases in between. This CDR3 reads CASSFPTGFSGNTIYF. The CDR3 nucleotides are TGTGCCAGCTCTTTTCCTACAGGCTTCTCTGGAAACACCATATATTTT.

The chain carries TRBV6-5 and TRBJ2-6; D not certain. The CDR3 is 15 amino acids. V lost 2 bases to trimming and J lost 1 base, with 6 bases between them. Germline CDR1 reads MNHEY; CDR2 reads SVGAGI. CDR3 sequence: CASSYKRSGANVLTF. The CDR3 nucleotides read TGTGCCAGCAGTTACAAGCGATCTGGGGCCAACGTCCTGACTTTC.

Worth noting for this clone: This sample also contains other DNA sequences that code for the same CDR3. This chain uses TRBV7-9 with TRBJ2-2; D possibly corresponds to TRBD1 (5 bases). Deletions cut 1 base from V and 3 bases from J, with 9 bases between. The CDR3 extends over 15 amino acids. Germline V lookup: CDR1 SEHNR, CDR2 FQNEAQ (reference sequence). CDR3 residues: CASSLGQGDTGELFF. In nucleotides, the CDR3 is TGTGCCAGCAGCTTAGGCCAGGGCGACACCGGGGAGCTGTTTTTT.

The rearrangement uses TRBV19 and TRBJ2-2, with D perhaps matching TRBD2 (5 bases). The V end was cut by 5 bases, the J end by 5 bases, with 9 bases between. CDR1 and CDR2 from the germline V gene are LNHDA and SQIVND (reference sequence). This CDR3 has 13 residues. In DNA, the CDR3 is TGTGCCAGTAGTGTGACGGGAACCGGGGAGCTGTTTTTT. It encodes CASSVTGTGELFF.

The chain has TRBV27 and TRBJ2-1, with TRBD2 matching 11 bases. Germline assignment: CDR1 MNHEY and CDR2 SMNVEV (reference sequence). This CDR3 is 18 amino acids long. Trimming took 5 bases from V and 5 from J; bases not matched to a gene: 14. CDR3 amino acids: CASSAGTGGLAGNNEQFF. In DNA form, the CDR3 reads TGTGCCAGCAGTGCCGGGACAGGAGGACTAGCGGGTAACAATGAGCAGTTCTTC.

The V gene is TRBV27, the J gene TRBJ2-5, with TRBD1 matching over 10 bases. Germline CDR1 and CDR2: MNHEY and SMNVEV (reference sequence). V dropped 5 bases and J dropped 5; count of bases not matched to a gene: 8. The CDR3 contains 15 residues. The CDR3 protein is CASSRRTGGLETQYF. CDR3 coding DNA: TGTGCCAGCAGTCGCCGGACAGGGGGGCTGGAGACCCAGTACTTC.

This chain connects TRBV28 to TRBJ1-3, with 7 bases identical to TRBD1. Germline-derived CDR1 and CDR2 are MDHEN and SYDVKM. The ends lost 5 bases at V and 3 bases at J; junction bases unmatched: 7. This CDR3 is built from 15 residues. In nucleotides, the CDR3 is TGTGCCAGCAGTCCAACCGGGACAGTTGGAAACACCATATATTTT. Protein: CASSPTGTVGNTIYF.

This sequence joins TRBV5-1 and TRBJ1-1; weak D call: TRBD1 (6 bases). This CDR3 contains 15 residues. In germline, CDR1 is SGHRS, CDR2 YFSETQ. Deletions cut 0 bases from V and 5 bases from J, with 14 bases between. The CDR3 DNA sequence: TGCGCCAGCAGCTTGGTGGTGGGGGCGGGTACTGAAGCTTTCTTT. Amino acids: CASSLVVGAGTEAFF.

V is TRBV25-1 and J is TRBJ2-1; a weak D match, TRBD1 (6 bases). The CDR3 covers 15 residues. With 7 bases removed from V and 1 base from J, the gap between germline ends came to 14 bases. CDR1 is MGHDK, CDR2 SYGVNS, per germline. DNA of the CDR3: TGTGCCAGCACTATGGACAGCGGTTCCTACAATGAGCAGTTCTTC. Protein sequence: CASTMDSGSYNEQFF.

This chain joins TRBV7-9 and TRBJ1-1; the D is unclear. Germline loops: CDR1 SEHNR, CDR2 FQNEAQ (reference sequence). Trimming removed 5 bases at V and 0 bases at J, with 10 bases between. The CDR3 runs 14 residues. The chain's CDR3 is CASSKDLLNTEAFF. The DNA for the CDR3 is TGTGCCAGCAGCAAAGACCTACTGAACACTGAAGCTTTCTTT.

There are many counts of this clone. V gene TRBV5-3 combines with J gene TRBJ2-7; TRBD2 matches 10 bases. TRBV5-3 is designated an ORF whose function remains uncertain. With V trimmed by 2 bases and J by 3 bases, 8 bases remained unmatched. The CDR3 loop spans 16 amino acids. CDR3 loop: CARSLGVGLARYEQYF. CDR3 nucleotides: TGTGCCAGAAGCTTAGGGGTGGGACTAGCGCGCTACGAGCAGTACTTC.

The gene calls are TRBV28 and TRBJ1-4, with a possible D match to TRBD1 (5 bases). This CDR3 has 12 residues. Germline V lookup: CDR1 MDHEN, CDR2 SYDVKM. Trimming shortened V by 9 bases and J by 8 bases, and 13 bases separated the two germline ends. The CDR3, as DNA: TGTGCCAGTTGGAACGGGGGGGAAAAACTGTTTTTT. Amino acid sequence: CASWNGGEKLFF.

The chain couples TRBV3-1 (or the pseudogene TRBV3-2) to TRBJ2-7, with 11 bases that match TRBD2. Germline values: CDR1 LGHDT, CDR2 YNNKEL (reference sequence). The CDR3 extends over 14 amino acids. V was pared by 6 bases and J by 4 bases, with 5 bases of the junction left unmatched. CDR3 amino acids: CASSTTSGRYEQYF. The CDR3 DNA sequence: TGTGCCAGCAGTACCACTAGCGGGAGATACGAGCAGTACTTC.

This chain connects TRBV6-5 to TRBJ2-7, with 10 bases fitting TRBD2. Germline-derived CDR1 and CDR2 are MNHEY and SVGAGI. This CDR3 region has 14 residues. Losses at the gene ends were 6 bases for V and 4 bases for J; bases not matched to a gene: 6. CDR3 residues: CASRLAGDRYEQYF. DNA of the CDR3: TGTGCCAGCAGGCTAGCGGGAGACCGGTACGAGCAGTACTTC.

J is TRBJ2-2 and V is TRBV7-3, with 9 bases identical to TRBD2. This CDR3 comprises 14 residues. Germline-derived CDR1 and CDR2 are SGHTA and FQGTGA. V trimming: 6 bases; J trimming: 7 bases; junction bases outside the gene matches: 6. The CDR3 here is CASSPAGGHGELFF. As DNA, the CDR3 is TGTGCCAGCAGTCCAGCGGGAGGCCACGGGGAGCTGTTTTTT. Combining the CDR3 with reference TRBV7-3 and TRBJ2-2 gives the whole variable domain GAGVSQTPSNKVTEKGKYVELRCDPISGHTALYWYRQSLGQGPEFLIYFQGTGAADDSGLPNDRFFAVRPEGSVSTLKIQRTERGDSAVYLCASSPAGGHGELFFGEGSRLTVL.